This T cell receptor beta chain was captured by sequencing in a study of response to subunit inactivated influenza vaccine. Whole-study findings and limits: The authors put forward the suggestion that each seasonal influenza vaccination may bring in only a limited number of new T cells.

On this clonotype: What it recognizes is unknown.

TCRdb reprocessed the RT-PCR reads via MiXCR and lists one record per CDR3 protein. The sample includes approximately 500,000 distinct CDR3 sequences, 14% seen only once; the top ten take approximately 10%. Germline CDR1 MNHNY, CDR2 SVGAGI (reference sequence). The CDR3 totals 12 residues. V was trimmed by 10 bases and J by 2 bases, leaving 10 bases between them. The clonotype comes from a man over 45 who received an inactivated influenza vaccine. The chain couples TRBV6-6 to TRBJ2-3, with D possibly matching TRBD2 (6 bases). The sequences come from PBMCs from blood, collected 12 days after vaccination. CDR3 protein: CATQLATDTQYF. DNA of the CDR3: TGTGCCACCCAACTAGCCACAGATACGCAGTATTTT.